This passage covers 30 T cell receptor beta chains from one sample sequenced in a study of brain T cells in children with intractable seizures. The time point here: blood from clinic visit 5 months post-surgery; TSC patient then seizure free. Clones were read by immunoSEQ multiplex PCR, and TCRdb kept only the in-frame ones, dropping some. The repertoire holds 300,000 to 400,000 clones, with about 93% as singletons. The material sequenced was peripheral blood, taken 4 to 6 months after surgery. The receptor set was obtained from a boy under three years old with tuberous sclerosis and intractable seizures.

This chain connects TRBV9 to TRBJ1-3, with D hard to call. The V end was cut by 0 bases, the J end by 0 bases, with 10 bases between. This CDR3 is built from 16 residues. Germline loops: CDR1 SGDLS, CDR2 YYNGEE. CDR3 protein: CASSVEQLSSGNTIYF. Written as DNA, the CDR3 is TGTGCCAGCAGCGTAGAACAGTTAAGCTCTGGAAACACCATATATTTT.

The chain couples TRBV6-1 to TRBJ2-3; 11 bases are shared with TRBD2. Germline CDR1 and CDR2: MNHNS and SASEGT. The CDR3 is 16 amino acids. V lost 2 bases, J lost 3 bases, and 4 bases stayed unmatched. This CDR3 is CASSELAGGPTDTQYF. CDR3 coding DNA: TGTGCCAGCAGTGAATTAGCGGGGGGGCCTACAGATACGCAGTATTTT.

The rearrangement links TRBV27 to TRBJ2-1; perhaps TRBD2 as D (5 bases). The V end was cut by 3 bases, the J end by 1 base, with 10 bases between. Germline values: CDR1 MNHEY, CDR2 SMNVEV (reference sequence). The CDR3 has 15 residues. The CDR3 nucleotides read TGTGCCAGCAGTTTTTCTAGCACATCCTACAATGAGCAGTTCTTC. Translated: CASSFSSTSYNEQFF.

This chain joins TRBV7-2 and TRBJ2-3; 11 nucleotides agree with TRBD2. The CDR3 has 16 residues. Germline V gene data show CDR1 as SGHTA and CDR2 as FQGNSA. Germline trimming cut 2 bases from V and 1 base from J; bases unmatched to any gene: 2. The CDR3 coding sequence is TGTGCCAGCAGCTTACCGACTAGCGGGGGCACAGATACGCAGTATTTT. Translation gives CASSLPTSGGTDTQYF.

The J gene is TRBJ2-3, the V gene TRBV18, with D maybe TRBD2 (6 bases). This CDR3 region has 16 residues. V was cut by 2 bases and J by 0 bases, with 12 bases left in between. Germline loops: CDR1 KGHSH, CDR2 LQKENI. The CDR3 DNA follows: TGTGCCAGCTCACCAGGGGCGGGAACTAGCACAGATACGCAGTATTTT. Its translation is CASSPGAGTSTDTQYF. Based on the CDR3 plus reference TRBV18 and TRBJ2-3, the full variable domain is NAGVMQNPRHLVRRRGQEARLRCSPMKGHSHVYWYRQLPEEGLKFMVYLQKENIIDESGMPKERFSAEFPKEGPSILRIQQVVRGDSAAYFCASSPGAGTSTDTQYFGPGTRLTVL.

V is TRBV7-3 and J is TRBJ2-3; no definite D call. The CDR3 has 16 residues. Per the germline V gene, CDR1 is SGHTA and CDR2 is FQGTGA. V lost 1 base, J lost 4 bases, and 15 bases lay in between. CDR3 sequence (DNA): TGTGCCAGCAGCTTAAGGCCCGAACCAGATCCAGATACGCAGTATTTT. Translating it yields CASSLRPEPDPDTQYF.

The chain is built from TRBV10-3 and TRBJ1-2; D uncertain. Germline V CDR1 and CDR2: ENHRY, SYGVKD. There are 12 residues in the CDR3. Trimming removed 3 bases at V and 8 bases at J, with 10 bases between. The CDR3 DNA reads TGTGCCATCAGTGAAGGGCAACGGGGCTACACCTTC. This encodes CAISEGQRGYTF.

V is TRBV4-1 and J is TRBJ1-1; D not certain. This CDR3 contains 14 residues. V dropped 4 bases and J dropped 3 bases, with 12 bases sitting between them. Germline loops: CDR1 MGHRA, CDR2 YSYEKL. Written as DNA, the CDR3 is TGCGCCAGCAGCCCCACTCAGTCGGACACTGAAGCTTTCTTT. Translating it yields CASSPTQSDTEAFF.

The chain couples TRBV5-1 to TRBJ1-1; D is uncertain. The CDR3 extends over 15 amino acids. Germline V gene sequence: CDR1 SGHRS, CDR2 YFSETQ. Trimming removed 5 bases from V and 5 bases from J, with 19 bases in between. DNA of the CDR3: TGCGCCAGCAGGGGTGGGGAGATCGATCGGACTGAAGCTTTCTTT. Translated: CASRGGEIDRTEAFF.

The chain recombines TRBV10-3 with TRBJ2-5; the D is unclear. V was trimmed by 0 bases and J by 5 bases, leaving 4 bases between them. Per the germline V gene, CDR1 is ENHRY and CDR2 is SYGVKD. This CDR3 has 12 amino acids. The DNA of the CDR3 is TGTGCCATCAGTGAGTCGACGGAGACCCAGTACTTC. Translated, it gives CAISESTETQYF.

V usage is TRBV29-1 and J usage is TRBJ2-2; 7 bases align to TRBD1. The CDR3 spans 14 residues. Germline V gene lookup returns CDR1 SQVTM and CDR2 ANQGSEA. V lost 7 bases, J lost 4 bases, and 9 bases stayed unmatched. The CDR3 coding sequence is TGCAGCGCCTCGGACAGGATTGTCACCGGGGAGCTGTTTTTT. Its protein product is CSASDRIVTGELFF.

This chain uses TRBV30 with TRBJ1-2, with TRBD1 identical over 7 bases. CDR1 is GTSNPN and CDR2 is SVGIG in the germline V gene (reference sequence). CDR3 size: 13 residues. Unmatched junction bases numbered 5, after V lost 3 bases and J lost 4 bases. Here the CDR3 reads CAWSLPGGYGYTF. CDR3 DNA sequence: TGTGCCTGGAGCCTGCCAGGGGGCTATGGCTACACCTTC.

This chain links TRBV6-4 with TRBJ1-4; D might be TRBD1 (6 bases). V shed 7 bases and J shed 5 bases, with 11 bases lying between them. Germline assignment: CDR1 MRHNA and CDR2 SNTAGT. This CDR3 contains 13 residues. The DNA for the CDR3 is TGTGCCAGCACCGACAGGCACAATGAAAAACTGTTTTTT. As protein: CASTDRHNEKLFF.

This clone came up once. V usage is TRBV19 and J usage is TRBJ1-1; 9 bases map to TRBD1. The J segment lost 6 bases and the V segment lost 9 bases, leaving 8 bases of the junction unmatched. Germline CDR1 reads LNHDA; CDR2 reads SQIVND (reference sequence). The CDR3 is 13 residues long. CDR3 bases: TGTGCCAGCGCGGACAGGGGAGGGTCTGAAGCTTTCTTT. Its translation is CASADRGGSEAFF.

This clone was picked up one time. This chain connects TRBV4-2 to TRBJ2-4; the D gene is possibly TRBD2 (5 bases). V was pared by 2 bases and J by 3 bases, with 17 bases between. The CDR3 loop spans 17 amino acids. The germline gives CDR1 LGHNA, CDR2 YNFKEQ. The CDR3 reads CASSQYGLGVGKNIQYF. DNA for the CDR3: TGTGCCAGCAGCCAATATGGTCTCGGGGTCGGCAAAAACATTCAGTACTTC.

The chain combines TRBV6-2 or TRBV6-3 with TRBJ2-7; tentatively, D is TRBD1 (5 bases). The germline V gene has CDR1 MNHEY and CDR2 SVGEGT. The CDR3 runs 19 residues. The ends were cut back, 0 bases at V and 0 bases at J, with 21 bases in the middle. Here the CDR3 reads CASSYSIIVHVDISYEQYF. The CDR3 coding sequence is TGTGCCAGCAGTTACTCGATTATTGTACATGTGGACATCTCCTACGAGCAGTACTTC.

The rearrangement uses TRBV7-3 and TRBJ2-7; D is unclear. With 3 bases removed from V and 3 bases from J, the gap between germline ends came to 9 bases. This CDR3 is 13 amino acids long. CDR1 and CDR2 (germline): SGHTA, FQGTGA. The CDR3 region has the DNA TGTGCCAGCAGCTTGACACCCCTCTACGAGCAGTACTTC. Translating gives CASSLTPLYEQYF.

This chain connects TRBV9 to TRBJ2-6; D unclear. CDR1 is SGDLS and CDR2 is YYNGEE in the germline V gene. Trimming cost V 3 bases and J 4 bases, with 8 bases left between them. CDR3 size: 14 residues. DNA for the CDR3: TGTGCCAGCAGCGCCCCCCCGGGGGCCAACGTCCTGACTTTC. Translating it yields CASSAPPGANVLTF. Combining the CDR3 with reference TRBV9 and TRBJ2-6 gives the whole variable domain DSGVTQTPKHLITATGQRVTLRCSPRSGDLSVYWYQQSLDQGLQFLIQYYNGEERAKGNILERFSAQQFPDLHSELNLSSLELGDSALYFCASSAPPGANVLTFGAGSRLTVL.

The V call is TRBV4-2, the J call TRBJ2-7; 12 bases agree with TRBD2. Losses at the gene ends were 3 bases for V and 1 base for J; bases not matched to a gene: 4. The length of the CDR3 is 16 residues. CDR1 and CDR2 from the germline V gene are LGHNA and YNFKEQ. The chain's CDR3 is CASSQEGLAGSYEQYF. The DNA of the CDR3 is TGTGCCAGCAGCCAGGAAGGACTAGCGGGATCCTACGAGCAGTACTTC.

The CDR3 spells CASLRELQFF. Here the CDR3 DNA reads TGTGCCAGCCTCCGGGAATTGCAGTTCTTC. The chain couples TRBV2 to TRBJ2-1, with a tentative D call TRBD2 (5 bases). Germline lookup yields CDR1 SNHLY and CDR2 FYNNEI. Trimming removed 8 bases at V and 12 bases at J, with 11 bases between. The CDR3 has 10 residues.

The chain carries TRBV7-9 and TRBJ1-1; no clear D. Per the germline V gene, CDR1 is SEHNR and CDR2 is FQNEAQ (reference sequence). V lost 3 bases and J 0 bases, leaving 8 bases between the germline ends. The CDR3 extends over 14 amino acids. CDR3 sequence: CASSLSELNTEAFF. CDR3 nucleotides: TGTGCCAGCAGCTTGAGCGAGTTGAACACTGAAGCTTTCTTT.

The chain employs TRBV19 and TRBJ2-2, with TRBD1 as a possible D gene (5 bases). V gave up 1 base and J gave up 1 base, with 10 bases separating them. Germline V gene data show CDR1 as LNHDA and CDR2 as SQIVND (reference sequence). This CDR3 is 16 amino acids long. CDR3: CASSIGAGLNTGELFF. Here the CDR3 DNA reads TGTGCCAGTAGTATAGGCGCAGGGTTGAACACCGGGGAGCTGTTTTTT.

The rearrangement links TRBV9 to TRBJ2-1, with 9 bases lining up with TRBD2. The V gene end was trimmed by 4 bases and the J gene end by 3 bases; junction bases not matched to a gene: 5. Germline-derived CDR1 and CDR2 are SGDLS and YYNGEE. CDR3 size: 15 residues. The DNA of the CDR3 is TGTGCCAGCAGCCCTCCGACTAGCGGCTACAATGAGCAGTTCTTC. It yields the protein CASSPPTSGYNEQFF.

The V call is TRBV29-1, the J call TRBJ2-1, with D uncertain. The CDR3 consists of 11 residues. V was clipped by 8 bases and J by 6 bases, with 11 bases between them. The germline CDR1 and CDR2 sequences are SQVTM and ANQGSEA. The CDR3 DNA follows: TGCAGCCAAAGATCGGTCAATGAGCAGTTCTTC. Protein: CSQRSVNEQFF.

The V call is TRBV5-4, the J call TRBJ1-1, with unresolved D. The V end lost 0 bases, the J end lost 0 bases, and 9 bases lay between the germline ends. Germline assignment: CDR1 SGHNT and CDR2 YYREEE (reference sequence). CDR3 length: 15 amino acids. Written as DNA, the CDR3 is TGTGCCAGCAGCTTGGACAAGGAAGTGAACACTGAAGCTTTCTTT. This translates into CASSLDKEVNTEAFF.

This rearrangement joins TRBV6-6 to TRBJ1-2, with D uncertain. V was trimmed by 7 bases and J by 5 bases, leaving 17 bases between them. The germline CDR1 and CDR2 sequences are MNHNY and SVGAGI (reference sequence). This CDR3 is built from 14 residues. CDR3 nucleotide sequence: TGTGCCAGCATCAAGGACCAGACTAGTTATGGCTACACCTTC. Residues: CASIKDQTSYGYTF.

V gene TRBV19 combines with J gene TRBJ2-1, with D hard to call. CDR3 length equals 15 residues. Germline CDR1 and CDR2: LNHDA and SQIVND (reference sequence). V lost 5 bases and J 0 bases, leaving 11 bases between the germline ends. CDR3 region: CASSVSVSSYNEQFF. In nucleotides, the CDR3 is TGTGCCAGTAGTGTAAGTGTAAGCTCCTACAATGAGCAGTTCTTC.

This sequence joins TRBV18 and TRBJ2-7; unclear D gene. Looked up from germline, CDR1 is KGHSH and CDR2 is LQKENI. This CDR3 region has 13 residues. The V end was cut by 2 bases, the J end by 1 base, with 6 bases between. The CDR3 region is CASSPADSYEQYF. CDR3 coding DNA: TGTGCCAGCTCACCAGCAGATTCCTACGAGCAGTACTTC.

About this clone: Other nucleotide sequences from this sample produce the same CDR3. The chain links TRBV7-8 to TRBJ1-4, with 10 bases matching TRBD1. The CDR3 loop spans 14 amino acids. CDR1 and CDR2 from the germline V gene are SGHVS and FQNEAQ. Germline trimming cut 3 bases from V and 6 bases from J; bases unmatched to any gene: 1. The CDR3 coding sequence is TGTGCCAGCAGCTTGGGACAGGGGTATGAAAAACTGTTTTTT. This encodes CASSLGQGYEKLFF.

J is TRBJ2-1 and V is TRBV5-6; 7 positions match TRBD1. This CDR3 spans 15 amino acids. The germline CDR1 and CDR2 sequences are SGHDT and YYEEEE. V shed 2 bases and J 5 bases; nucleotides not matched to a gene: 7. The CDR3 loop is CASSFRDREDNEQFF. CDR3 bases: TGTGCCAGCAGCTTCCGGGACAGAGAAGACAATGAGCAGTTCTTC.